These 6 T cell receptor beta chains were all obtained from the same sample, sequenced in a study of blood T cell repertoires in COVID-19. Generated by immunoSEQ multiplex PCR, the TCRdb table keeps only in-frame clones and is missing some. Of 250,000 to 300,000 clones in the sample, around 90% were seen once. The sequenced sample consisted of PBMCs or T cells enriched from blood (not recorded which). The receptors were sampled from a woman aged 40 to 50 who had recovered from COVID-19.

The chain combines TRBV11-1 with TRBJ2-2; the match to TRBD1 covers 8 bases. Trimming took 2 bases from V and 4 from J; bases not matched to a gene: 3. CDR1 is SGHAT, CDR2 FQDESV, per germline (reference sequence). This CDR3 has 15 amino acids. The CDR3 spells CASSLNRGSTGELFF. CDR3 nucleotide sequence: TGTGCCAGCAGCTTAAACAGGGGGAGCACCGGGGAGCTGTTTTTT.

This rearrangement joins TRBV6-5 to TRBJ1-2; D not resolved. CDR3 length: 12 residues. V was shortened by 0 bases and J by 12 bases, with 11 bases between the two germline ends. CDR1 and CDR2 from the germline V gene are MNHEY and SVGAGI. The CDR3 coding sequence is TGTGCCAGCAGTTACTCCCGGGGTCTGGACACCTTC. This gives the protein CASSYSRGLDTF.

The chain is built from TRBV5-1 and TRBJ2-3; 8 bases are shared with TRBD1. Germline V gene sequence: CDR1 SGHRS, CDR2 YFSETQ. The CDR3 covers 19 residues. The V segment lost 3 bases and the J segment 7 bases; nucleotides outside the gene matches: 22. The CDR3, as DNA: TGCGCCAGCAGCTCCCCGGGACAGGACACTTGGGGCGGATCGAATACGCAGTATTTT. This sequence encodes CASSSPGQDTWGGSNTQYF. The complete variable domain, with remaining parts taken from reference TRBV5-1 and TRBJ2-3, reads KAGVTQTPRYLIKTRGQQVTLSCSPISGHRSVSWYQQTPGQGLQFLFEYFSETQRNKGNFPGRFSGRQFSNSRSEMNVSTLELGDSALYLCASSSPGQDTWGGSNTQYFGPGTRLTVL.

The CDR3 DNA is TGTGCCAGCAGCGAGCGACAGGACGGAAACACCATATATTTT. It translates to CASSERQDGNTIYF. The chain recombines TRBV21-1 with TRBJ1-3; TRBD1 is taken as the D call from the table, unchecked against the DNA. TRBV21-1 is given as a pseudogene. The CDR3 has 14 amino acids.

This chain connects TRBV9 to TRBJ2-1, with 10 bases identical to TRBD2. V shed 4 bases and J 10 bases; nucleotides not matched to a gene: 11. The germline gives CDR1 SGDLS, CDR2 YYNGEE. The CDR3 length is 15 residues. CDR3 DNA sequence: TGTGCCAGCAGCAAAGCGGGGGGGAGTCCCCACGAGCAGTTCTTC. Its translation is CASSKAGGSPHEQFF.

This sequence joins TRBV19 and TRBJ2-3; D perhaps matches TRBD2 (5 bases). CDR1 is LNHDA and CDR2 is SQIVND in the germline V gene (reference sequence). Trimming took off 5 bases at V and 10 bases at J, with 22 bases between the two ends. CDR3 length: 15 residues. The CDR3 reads CASSPRAGSRDAQYF. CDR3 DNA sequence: TGTGCCAGTAGTCCTCGTGCCGGTTCACGGGATGCGCAGTATTTT.